The 25 T cell receptor beta chains in this list originate from one sample, sequenced in a study of shared clonotypes between healthy human individuals. Positive CCR7 selection of CD45RO-negative cells yielded the naive CD8 cells, and terminally differentiated effector memory CD45RA+ cells were excluded. Sequenced by immunoSEQ multiplex PCR; TCRdb stores in-frame clones only, minus some. This sample has about 2 million clones, with about 95% found just once. Material for sequencing was naive CD8+ T cells sorted from blood. These receptors originate from a man aged 18 to 35 in good health.

The chain joins TRBV6-5 to TRBJ2-2, with a tentative D call TRBD1 (6 bases). The CDR3 spans 15 residues. Germline V CDR1 and CDR2: MNHEY, SVGAGI. The V end lost 5 bases, the J end lost 7 bases, and 17 bases lay between the germline ends. The CDR3: CASSRDVTGFGELFF. In DNA form, the CDR3 reads TGTGCCAGCAGTAGGGACGTTACAGGGTTCGGGGAGCTGTTTTTT.

The chain joins TRBV7-9 to TRBJ2-2; D possibly corresponds to TRBD2 (6 bases). CDR3 size: 13 residues. V lost 5 bases and J 12 bases, leaving 16 bases between the germline ends. The germline CDR1 and CDR2 sequences are SEHNR and FQNEAQ (reference sequence). The CDR3, as DNA: TGTGCCAGCAGCCAACTTGGACGGGAGAAGCTGTTTTTT. The encoded protein is CASSQLGREKLFF.

The gene calls are TRBV5-4 and TRBJ2-2; 9 nucleotides agree with TRBD2. This CDR3 is built from 15 residues. Germline lookup yields CDR1 SGHNT and CDR2 YYREEE (reference sequence). V shed 2 bases and J 7 bases; nucleotides not matched to a gene: 6. The CDR3 reads CASSLRLAEVGELFF. The CDR3 nucleotides read TGTGCCAGCAGCTTACGACTAGCGGAGGTCGGGGAGCTGTTTTTT.

This chain joins TRBV28 and TRBJ2-5; 14 bases line up with TRBD2. V lost 7 bases, J lost 5 bases, and 21 bases stayed unmatched. The CDR3 is made up of 20 amino acids. Per the germline V gene, CDR1 is MDHEN and CDR2 is SYDVKM. The CDR3, as DNA: TGTGCCAGCAACCCACAGGGGGCAGGGGGACTAGCGGGAGAAGCGGAGACCCAGTACTTC. Translated, it gives CASNPQGAGGLAGEAETQYF.

V gene TRBV9 combines with J gene TRBJ2-7; a possible D gene is TRBD1 (6 bases). The CDR3 is 15 residues long. Between the trimmed V and J ends, which lost 3 bases and 2 bases, there was a span of 15 bases. Germline loops: CDR1 SGDLS, CDR2 YYNGEE. CDR3 residues: CASSEQGNSPYEQYF. The DNA for the CDR3 is TGTGCCAGCAGCGAACAGGGAAATAGTCCCTACGAGCAGTACTTC.

The rearrangement uses TRBV28 and TRBJ2-2, with 10 bases aligning to TRBD1. V lost 6 bases to trimming and J lost 7 bases; unmatched junction nucleotides: 5. The CDR3 totals 14 residues. Germline assignment: CDR1 MDHEN and CDR2 SYDVKM. Written as DNA, the CDR3 is TGTGCCAGCAGCCAGACAGGGGGCAGCGGGGAGCTGTTTTTT. It codes for CASSQTGGSGELFF.

Note on this clone: The sample has other DNA sequences that encode this CDR3 too. The V call is TRBV27, the J call TRBJ1-1; TRBD1 matches 8 bases. V shed 3 bases and J 2 bases; nucleotides not matched to a gene: 2. The CDR3 sequence is 14 residues long. The V gene's germline CDR1 is MNHEY and CDR2 SMNVEV (reference sequence). In DNA, the CDR3 is TGTGCCAGCAGTTTCCAGGGGGCAAACACTGAAGCTTTCTTT. Encoded protein: CASSFQGANTEAFF.

The chain employs TRBV6-6 and TRBJ2-2; D perhaps matches TRBD1 (6 bases). The CDR3 length is 15 residues. CDR1 and CDR2 (germline): MNHNY, SVGAGI (reference sequence). V was cut by 1 base and J by 0 bases, with 6 bases left in between. CDR3 sequence (DNA): TGTGCCAGCAGTTACTGGACAGCGAACACCGGGGAGCTGTTTTTT. Its protein product is CASSYWTANTGELFF.

This chain joins TRBV6-6 and TRBJ2-7; D is unclear. Trimming removed 4 bases at V and 3 bases at J, with 16 bases between. The CDR3 runs 15 residues. Germline loops: CDR1 MNHNY, CDR2 SVGAGI (reference sequence). The CDR3 bases are TGTGCCAGCAGTTCCTATGGACCGAACGACTACGAGCAGTACTTC. It yields the protein CASSSYGPNDYEQYF.

The genes are TRBV4-3 and TRBJ1-2; 8 bases match TRBD1. Per the germline V gene, CDR1 is LGHNA and CDR2 is YSLEER. J was trimmed by 7 bases and V by 0 bases; bases with no gene match: 13. The CDR3 contains 17 residues. The CDR3 region is CASSQDTGGHTGRGYTF. The DNA of the CDR3 is TGCGCCAGCAGCCAAGATACAGGGGGTCATACAGGTCGTGGCTACACCTTC.

The sample holds one count of this clone. DNA of the CDR3: TGCGCCAGCAGCTTGGCGGGATTAGCGGGAGCCTACAATGAGCAGTTCTTC. Protein product: CASSLAGLAGAYNEQFF. The rearrangement links TRBV5-1 to TRBJ2-1; TRBD2 agrees at 9 bases. The CDR3 is made up of 17 amino acids. V lost 0 bases to trimming and J lost 2 bases; unmatched junction nucleotides: 6. Per germline, CDR1 SGHRS and CDR2 YFSETQ.

A note on this clone: The sample holds other DNA sequences that translate to the same CDR3. The rearrangement uses TRBV7-9 and TRBJ1-1; D not resolved. CDR1 is SEHNR, CDR2 FQNEAQ, per germline (reference sequence). The CDR3 is 11 amino acids. V shed 1 base and J shed 7 bases, with 4 bases lying between them. This chain's CDR3 is CASSLVGEAFF. Written as DNA, the CDR3 is TGTGCCAGCAGCTTAGTCGGTGAAGCTTTCTTT.

The V gene is TRBV5-1, the J gene TRBJ1-1, with 7 bases fitting TRBD1. With V trimmed by 3 bases and J by 5 bases, 10 bases remained unmatched. Germline V lookup: CDR1 SGHRS, CDR2 YFSETQ. This CDR3 is 15 amino acids long. CDR3 sequence: CASSSADVQGTEAFF. The CDR3 DNA follows: TGCGCCAGCAGCTCCGCCGATGTACAGGGGACTGAAGCTTTCTTT. Based on the CDR3 plus reference TRBV5-1 and TRBJ1-1, the full variable domain is KAGVTQTPRYLIKTRGQQVTLSCSPISGHRSVSWYQQTPGQGLQFLFEYFSETQRNKGNFPGRFSGRQFSNSRSEMNVSTLELGDSALYLCASSSADVQGTEAFFGQGTRLTVV.

This clone was observed a single time. The V call is TRBV5-1, the J call TRBJ2-7, with D unresolved. This CDR3 comprises 16 residues. CDR1 SGHRS and CDR2 YFSETQ come from the germline V gene. V was pared by 2 bases and J by 0 bases, with 15 bases between. CDR3 DNA: TGCGCCAGCAGCTTAGTCCTACGATCTAGCTCCTACGAGCAGTACTTC. It specifies CASSLVLRSSSYEQYF.

The genes are TRBV5-6 and TRBJ2-7; D possibly corresponds to TRBD1 (5 bases). The CDR3 has 14 residues. V gave up 3 bases and J gave up 4 bases, with 14 bases separating them. The V gene's germline CDR1 is SGHDT and CDR2 YYEEEE. In DNA form, the CDR3 reads TGTGCCAGCAGCTCTATCTTACAGGTTTACGAGCAGTACTTC. Protein sequence: CASSSILQVYEQYF.

This clone was seen once. The sample contains more than one DNA sequence encoding this CDR3. The chain recombines TRBV6-5 with TRBJ2-7, with D hard to call. Trimming took 0 bases from V and 3 from J, leaving 9 bases between them. Germline CDR1 is MNHEY and CDR2 is SVGAGI. This CDR3 is built from 14 residues. The CDR3 DNA sequence: TGTGCCAGCAGTTACTCCGGCGGAGTCTACGAGCAGTACTTC. The encoded protein is CASSYSGGVYEQYF.

V and J are TRBV7-9 and TRBJ2-5; TRBD2 is a possible D gene (6 bases). Per the germline V gene, CDR1 is SEHNR and CDR2 is FQNEAQ (reference sequence). The CDR3 totals 16 residues. V shed 3 bases and J shed 2 bases, with 16 bases lying between them. The CDR3 reads CASSFWRGLGQETQYF. CDR3 bases: TGTGCCAGCAGCTTTTGGCGGGGCCTGGGTCAAGAGACCCAGTACTTC.

The V call is TRBV5-1, the J call TRBJ2-3; no clear D. Trimming removed 4 bases at V and 3 bases at J, with 15 bases between. Germline-derived CDR1 and CDR2 are SGHRS and YFSETQ. This CDR3 has 15 residues. CDR3 coding DNA: TGCGCCAGCAGCCTCCTGCCAAAGGTTACAGATACGCAGTATTTT. This codes for CASSLLPKVTDTQYF.

This sequence joins TRBV9 and TRBJ2-3; D not resolved. Trimming pared 0 bases from V and 2 bases from J, leaving 7 bases between. Germline V gives CDR1 SGDLS, CDR2 YYNGEE. The CDR3 is 14 amino acids. CDR3 residues: CASSVAEPTDTQYF. The CDR3 coding sequence is TGTGCCAGCAGCGTAGCGGAGCCCACAGATACGCAGTATTTT.

This chain joins TRBV11-2 and TRBJ1-5; D call uncertain. CDR3 length: 13 residues. V was shortened by 1 base and J by 11 bases, with 12 bases between the two germline ends. Germline V CDR1 and CDR2: SGHAT, FQNNGV. For the CDR3, the DNA is TGTGCCAGCAGCTTAGGGACCGCTCCGGCCCAGCATTTT. It yields the protein CASSLGTAPAQHF.

The rearrangement links TRBV6-6 to TRBJ2-5; D is tentatively TRBD1 or TRBD2 (5 bases each). The J call is in doubt because the DNA end fits TRBJ2-7 better. CDR1 and CDR2 from the germline V gene are MNHNY and SVGAGI (reference sequence). This CDR3 has 14 residues. The CDR3 region is CASSYSGTDYEQYF. As DNA, the CDR3 is TGTGCCAGCAGTTACTCTGGGACGGACTACGAGCAGTACTTC.

The J gene is TRBJ1-5, the V gene TRBV28; no firm D call. CDR1 MDHEN and CDR2 SYDVKM come from the germline V gene. The ends were cut back, 2 bases at V and 3 bases at J, with 5 bases in the middle. The CDR3 totals 13 residues. The CDR3 sequence is CASSLDINQPQHF. The CDR3 nucleotides read TGTGCCAGCAGTTTAGATATCAATCAGCCCCAGCATTTT.

As to this clone: This CDR3 is also generated by other DNA sequences in the sample. J is TRBJ2-7 and V is TRBV13, with 9 bases identical to TRBD1. Germline CDR1 reads PRHDT; CDR2 reads FYEKMQ (reference sequence). The CDR3 has 12 residues. The V gene end was trimmed by 8 bases and the J gene end by 4 bases; junction bases not matched to a gene: 3. The CDR3 DNA is TGTGCCAGCGGGGGACAGGGATACGAGCAGTACTTC. This gives the protein CASGGQGYEQYF. The full variable domain, in which reference TRBV13 and TRBJ2-7 provide the parts outside the CDR3, is AAGVIQSPRHLIKEKRETATLKCYPIPRHDTVYWYQQGPGQDPQFLISFYEKMQSDKGSIPDRFSAQQFSDYHSELNMSSLELGDSALYFCASGGQGYEQYFGPGTRLTVT.

J is TRBJ1-1 and V is TRBV7-9; TRBD1 aligns across 10 bases. This CDR3 is 14 amino acids long. The V gene end was trimmed by 6 bases and the J gene end by 3 bases; junction bases not matched to a gene: 4. CDR1 SEHNR and CDR2 FQNEAQ come from the germline V gene (reference sequence). The CDR3 loop is CASSTGTGDTEAFF. CDR3 sequence (DNA): TGTGCCAGCAGTACCGGGACAGGGGACACTGAAGCTTTCTTT. Using reference TRBV7-9 and TRBJ1-1 for the parts outside the CDR3, the full variable domain is DTGVSQNPRHKITKRGQNVTFRCDPISEHNRLYWYRQTLGQGPEFLTYFQNEAQLEKSRLLSDRFSAERPKGSFSTLEIQRTEQGDSAMYLCASSTGTGDTEAFFGQGTRLTVV.

The chain recombines TRBV2 with TRBJ2-1; D possibly corresponds to TRBD2 (6 bases). Trimming removed 6 bases from V and 2 bases from J, with 11 bases in between. The CDR3 length is 14 residues. The germline V gene has CDR1 SNHLY and CDR2 FYNNEI. Written as DNA, the CDR3 is TGTGCCAGCAGCCCGGGGGAGACCTACAATGAGCAGTTCTTC. This encodes CASSPGETYNEQFF.